The subject of this entry is one TCR beta chain. The source of the sample is a study of cytomegalovirus exposure and HLA in healthy donors. Trimming at V came to 2 bases and at J to 6 bases, leaving 5 bases not matched to a gene. From germline, CDR1 is SQVTM and CDR2 ANQGSEA. The CDR3 sequence is 14 residues long. With 60 Vbeta and 13 Jbeta primers, the PCR was carried out. Profiling relied on immunoSEQ multiplex PCR, and the TCRdb table lists in-frame clones only, not all of them. This table has 60,000 to 85,000 clones, 70% to 85% appearing once. The receptor comes from an older man in good health and CMV-seropositive. V gene TRBV29-1 combines with J gene TRBJ2-3, with TRBD1 matching 10 bases. The sample consisted of PBMCs. The CDR3 loop reads CSVERQGAVDTQYF. DNA of the CDR3: TGCAGCGTTGAACGACAGGGGGCCGTGGATACGCAGTATTTT.